Listed below are T cell receptor beta chains from one sample, sequenced in a study of Ad26.COV2.S vaccination and SARS-CoV-2 variants. Sequencing used immunoSEQ multiplex PCR; TCRdb keeps in-frame clones, though not all of them. The sample lists 350,000 to 500,000 clones, approximately 92% occurring once. The source was peripheral blood, collected in a trial of Ad26.COV2.S vaccine versus placebo. The receptor source for this set is a person aged 18-65 years who received the Ad26.COV2.S COVID-19 vaccine or a placebo. Both conserved end residues are part of each CDR3. Fields, in order: J gene, D gene, V gene, clone size, CDR3 protein, CDR3 DNA. The D gene is left open where the match is weak. Rows may omit the clone size; those that give it use once, few, many or a size class.

TRBJ2-5,-,TRBV15,-,CATSRDYQIETQYF,TGTGCCACCAGCAGAGATTACCAGATAGAGACCCAGTACTTC
TRBJ2-7,-,TRBV4-1,-,CASSQTGSLSYEQYF,TGCGCCAGCAGCCAAACCGGCAGCCTCTCCTACGAGCAGTACTTC
TRBJ1-2,TRBD1,TRBV6-2/TRBV6-3,-,CASSPRQGLEGYTF,TGTGCCAGCAGCCCGAGACAGGGCCTGGAGGGCTACACCTTC
TRBJ1-3,TRBD1,TRBV18,-,CASSTTGTGGNTIYF,TGTGCCAGCTCAACGACCGGGACAGGTGGAAACACCATATATTTT
TRBJ1-2,-,TRBV5-1,-,CASSLPGTLYGYTF,TGCGCCAGCAGCTTGCCCGGGACACTATATGGCTACACCTTC
TRBJ2-1,-,TRBV30,-,CVMAESSYNEQFF,TGTGTCATGGCTGAGAGCTCCTACAATGAGCAGTTCTTC
TRBJ1-3,-,TRBV5-6,-,CASSLGVANTIYF,TGTGCCAGCAGCTTGGGTGTTGCGAACACCATATATTTT
TRBJ1-6,-,TRBV9,-,CASSVAQGDSPLHF,TGTGCCAGCAGCGTAGCTCAGGGAGATTCACCCCTCCACTTT
TRBJ1-6,-,TRBV2,once,CASRGNRRYSPLHF,TGTGCCAGCAGAGGGAACAGGCGTTACTCACCCCTCCACTTT
TRBJ2-1,-,TRBV11-3,-,CASSFGAERVGNEQFF,TGTGCCAGCAGCTTTGGGGCTGAGAGGGTCGGCAATGAGCAGTTCTTC
TRBJ1-2,-,TRBV28,-,CASSLSRYGYTF,TGTGCCAGCAGTTTATCGAGGTATGGCTACACCTTC
TRBJ2-1,-,TRBV6-2/TRBV6-3,-,CASSKSPIAGFSYNEQFF,TGTGCCAGCAGTAAAAGCCCCATAGCAGGGTTCTCCTACAATGAGCAGTTCTTC
TRBJ1-3,-,TRBV5-4,-,CASSFSREPPFSGNTIYF,TGTGCCAGCAGCTTTTCCCGGGAACCCCCTTTCTCTGGAAACACCATATATTTT
TRBJ1-2,TRBD1,TRBV5-4,once,CASSSGQGAVGYTF,TGTGCCAGCAGCTCTGGACAGGGGGCGGTAGGCTACACCTTC
TRBJ2-7,-,TRBV5-5,-,CASSLGGSFYEQYF,TGTGCCAGCAGCCTGGGGGGTAGTTTCTACGAGCAGTACTTC
TRBJ2-3,-,TRBV24-1,once,CATSDLGRGRVEDTQYF,TGTGCCACCAGTGATTTGGGGCGGGGACGGGTTGAAGATACGCAGTATTTT
TRBJ1-1,-,TRBV7-8,-,CASSLQSTEAFF,TGTGCCAGCAGCCTACAGAGCACTGAAGCTTTCTTT
TRBJ1-4,-,TRBV7-2,once,CASSPGREADEKLFF,TGTGCCAGCAGCCCTGGGCGGGAGGCCGATGAAAAACTGTTTTTT
TRBJ1-2,-,TRBV4-3,once,CASSQDVYINYGYTF,TGCGCCAGCAGCCAAGATGTGTATATCAACTATGGCTACACCTTC
TRBJ1-1,TRBD1,TRBV28,-,CASSFTPTGIEAFF,TGTGCCAGCAGTTTCACCCCGACAGGGATTGAAGCTTTCTTT
TRBJ1-4,-,TRBV14,once,CASSQGVVFGEKLFF,TGTGCCAGCAGCCAAGGGGTCGTTTTCGGTGAAAAACTGTTTTTT
TRBJ2-3,-,TRBV27,-,CASRSPGGPDTQYF,TGTGCCAGCAGGTCTCCTGGGGGTCCGGATACGCAGTATTTT
TRBJ2-3,-,TRBV5-4,-,CASSLALHVGGTDTQYF,TGTGCCAGCAGCTTGGCCCTGCACGTAGGGGGCACAGATACGCAGTATTTT
TRBJ1-1,-,TRBV6-2/TRBV6-3,-,CASSYLNEGTEAFF,TGTGCCAGCAGTTACTTAAACGAAGGCACTGAAGCTTTCTTT
TRBJ1-1,-,TRBV7-3,-,CASSLTWSAVNTEAFF,TGTGCCAGCAGCTTAACTTGGTCAGCCGTGAACACTGAAGCTTTCTTT
TRBJ1-6,TRBD1,TRBV7-2,-,CASSFGQGGWSPLHF,TGTGCCAGCAGCTTCGGACAGGGCGGTTGGTCACCCCTCCACTTT
TRBJ1-1,-,TRBV5-1,few,CASSAMNTEAFF,TGCGCCAGCAGCGCGATGAACACTGAAGCTTTCTTT
TRBJ2-5,-,TRBV9,-,CASSPPTPGTQYF,TGTGCCAGCAGCCCTCCGACCCCCGGGACCCAGTACTTC
TRBJ1-4,-,TRBV5-4,-,CASSPQGDEKLFF,TGTGCCAGCAGTCCTCAGGGAGATGAAAAACTGTTTTTT
TRBJ2-3,-,TRBV11-3,-,CASSLGSGDTQYF,TGTGCCAGCAGCTTAGGGTCCGGGGATACGCAGTATTTT
TRBJ1-5,-,TRBV28,-,CASRYSLKQPQHF,TGTGCCAGCAGATACAGTCTCAAACAGCCCCAGCATTTT
TRBJ2-1,-,TRBV19,few,CASRQGWNYNEQFF,TGTGCCAGTCGGCAGGGGTGGAACTACAATGAGCAGTTCTTC
TRBJ1-2,-,TRBV7-2,-,CASSLPAGAAVVGYTF,TGTGCCAGCAGCTTACCAGCAGGGGCGGCGGTTGTCGGCTACACCTTC
TRBJ2-5,TRBD2,TRBV9,once,CASSGSSGGLSFIETQYF,TGTGCCAGCAGCGGGTCCAGCGGGGGGCTAAGCTTCATAGAGACCCAGTACTTC
TRBJ2-3,-,TRBV7-3,-,CASSLLVSDTQYF,TGTGCCAGCAGCTTACTAGTCTCAGATACGCAGTATTTT
TRBJ1-1,-,TRBV5-6,few,CASSFGGSGDTEAFF,TGTGCCAGCAGCTTTGGTGGGAGCGGTGACACTGAAGCTTTCTTT
TRBJ2-3,-,TRBV4-3,-,CASSQDASGRADTQYF,TGCGCCAGCAGCCAAGACGCGAGCGGGCGGGCAGATACGCAGTATTTT
TRBJ1-3,TRBD1,TRBV5-6,-,CASSQTDRVSGNTIYF,TGTGCCAGCAGCCAAACGGACAGGGTCTCTGGAAACACCATATATTTT
TRBJ1-1,TRBD1,TRBV9,-,CASSEAGDRAEAFF,TGTGCCAGCAGTGAGGCAGGGGACAGAGCTGAAGCTTTCTTT
TRBJ1-5,-,TRBV15,-,CATSRGRGSGTNQPQHF,TGTGCCACCAGCAGGGGAAGAGGGTCAGGAACCAATCAGCCCCAGCATTTT
TRBJ2-1,-,TRBV19,-,CASIDYNEQFF,TGTGCCAGCATTGACTACAATGAGCAGTTCTTC
TRBJ2-3,-,TRBV29-1,-,CSAPGPSTDTQYF,TGCAGTGCGCCGGGTCCTAGCACAGATACGCAGTATTTT
TRBJ2-2,-,TRBV4-3,once,CASSQGWGYTGELFF,TGCGCCAGCAGCCAAGGATGGGGTTACACCGGGGAGCTGTTTTTT
TRBJ1-2,-,TRBV4-3,-,CASSQDSAGHLGSGYTF,TGCGCCAGCAGCCAAGACTCCGCAGGGCACTTGGGGAGTGGCTACACCTTC
TRBJ1-5,-,TRBV7-9,-,CASSPTNADQPQHF,TGTGCCAGCAGCCCTACGAATGCGGATCAGCCCCAGCATTTT
TRBJ2-7,-,TRBV5-6,-,CASSLGDTHPNEQYF,TGTGCCAGCAGCTTGGGGGACACCCACCCCAACGAGCAGTACTTC
TRBJ1-6,-,TRBV4-2,-,CASSQDGGWGLGSPLHF,TGTGCCAGCAGCCAAGATGGTGGTTGGGGGCTGGGTTCACCCCTCCACTTT
TRBJ1-4,-,TRBV3-1/TRBV3-2,-,CASSQSNEKLFF,TGTGCCAGCAGCCAAAGTAATGAAAAACTGTTTTTT
TRBJ2-1,-,TRBV5-4,-,CASSLDPGYNEQFF,TGTGCCAGCAGCTTAGATCCCGGTTACAATGAGCAGTTCTTC